A single T cell receptor (beta chain) is shown here with its context. Its antigen is as yet unknown. PCR was performed using 60 Vbeta and 13 Jbeta primers. Profiled with immunoSEQ multiplex PCR; TCRdb holds only in-frame clones, not every one. The sample lists about 260,000 clones, 80% to 90% occurring once. The sample belongs to a study of cytomegalovirus exposure and HLA in healthy donors. V was shortened by 4 bases and J by 10 bases, with 16 bases between the two germline ends. The CDR3 runs 13 residues. Per germline, CDR1 MDHEN and CDR2 SYDVKM. Findings of the study overall: In a later analysis, compared with equally common non-associated chains, HLA-associated beta chains were more expanded.

The clonotype was recovered from a woman aged 40-49 years in good health and CMV-seropositive. Sequencing input: PBMCs. The rearrangement uses TRBV28 and TRBJ1-1, with D maybe TRBD1 (6 bases). DNA for the CDR3: TGTGCCAGCAGTTACCTCGGACAGCCGAGAGCTTTCTTT. Translating gives CASSYLGQPRAFF.